This T cell receptor beta chain was retrieved from a study of liver allograft versus peripheral blood T cells (dated by TCRdb to between 2020 and 2021). About the investigation overall: The study compared the T cell receptor repertoires present in transplanted livers with the repertoires present in the peripheral blood of liver transplant recipients.

The germline V gene yields KGHSH for CDR1 and LQKENI for CDR2. V loses 1 base, J loses 0 bases, and the germline ends lie 6 bases apart. From cysteine to phenylalanine, the CDR3 is 14 amino acids long. The kept DNA is CDR3 alone, 42 bases in frame from the first base. The sequencing machine was an Illumina MiSeq. The public reads were reprocessed in TCRdb via fastp at Q25 and MiXCR, keeping in-frame beta chains. Entries that share a CDR3 protein sequence are merged under the most common genes and DNA. In all, the sample holds about 870 distinct CDR3 sequences, and about 16% of those were seen once. Clones ranked in the top ten supply approximately 12% of the sample. Paper-wide results and their limitations: T cell receptor repertoires inside liver allografts were reported to differ from those detected in peripheral blood.

By how much of the sample it makes up, this clonotype is large (0.1 to 1%). No antigen is known for it. The sample holds no much larger clone one base away, and base qualities are not on file. The sequence was obtained from a human patient who had a liver transplant. After a transplant, some T cells may be the graft donor's own cells. Recombination linked TRBV18 to TRBJ1-2; a confident D gene designation cannot be given. The DNA sequence reads TGTGCCAGCTCACCACAGTGGGCTAACTATGGCTACACCTTC. It specifies CASSPQWANYGYTF.